A single TCR beta chain is shown here with its context. The target antigen is unknown. Some clones are missing from TCRdb's copy, which holds only in-frame ones; the method was immunoSEQ multiplex PCR. Of over 120,000 clones listed, 80% to 95% are singletons. The sample originates from a study of T cell responses to AZD1222 COVID-19 vaccine. This CDR3 is 20 amino acids long. The germline gives CDR1 MNHEY, CDR2 SVGEGT. Unmatched junction bases numbered 15, after V lost 4 bases and J lost 4 bases. Overall study results and limits: Repertoires were sampled only after the peak T cell response.

The chain links TRBV6-2 or TRBV6-3 to TRBJ2-2; 13 nucleotides align to TRBD2. This sequence was found in an adult who received the AZD1222 COVID-19 vaccine. Sequencing was performed on peripheral blood, taken 28 days after the second AZD1222 dose. CDR3 DNA: TGTGCCAGCAGTTCCCTCGGACTAGCGGGAGATATGCTGGGCACCGGGGAGCTGTTTTTT. It is translated as CASSSLGLAGDMLGTGELFF.